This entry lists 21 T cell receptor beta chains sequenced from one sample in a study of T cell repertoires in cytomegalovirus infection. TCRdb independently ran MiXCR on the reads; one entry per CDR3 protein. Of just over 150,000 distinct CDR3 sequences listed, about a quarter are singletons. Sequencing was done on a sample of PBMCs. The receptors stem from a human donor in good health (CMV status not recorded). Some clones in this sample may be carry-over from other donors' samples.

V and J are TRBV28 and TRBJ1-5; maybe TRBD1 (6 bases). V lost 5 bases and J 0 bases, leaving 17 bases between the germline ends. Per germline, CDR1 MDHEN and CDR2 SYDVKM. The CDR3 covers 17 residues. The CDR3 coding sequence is TGTGCCAGCAGTAAACAGGGATTTAAGGATAGCAATCAGCCCCAGCATTTT. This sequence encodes CASSKQGFKDSNQPQHF.

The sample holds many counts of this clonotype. In DNA, the CDR3 is TGTGCCAGCAGCTCCGGGGGACTAGCGAGCAACCAGGGTCAGTACTTC. Its translation: CASSSGGLASNQGQYF. J is TRBJ2-4 and V is TRBV7-2; 10 bases line up with TRBD2. The CDR3 runs 16 residues. The germline gives CDR1 SGHTA, CDR2 FQGNSA. Unmatched junction bases numbered 15, after V lost 4 bases and J lost 12 bases.

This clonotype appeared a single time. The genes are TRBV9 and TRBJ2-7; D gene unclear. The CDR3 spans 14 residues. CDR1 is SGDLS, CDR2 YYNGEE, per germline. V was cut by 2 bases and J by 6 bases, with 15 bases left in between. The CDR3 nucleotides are TGTGCCAGCAGCGTTTTCGTCACCGGCACCGAGCAGTACTTC. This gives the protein CASSVFVTGTEQYF.

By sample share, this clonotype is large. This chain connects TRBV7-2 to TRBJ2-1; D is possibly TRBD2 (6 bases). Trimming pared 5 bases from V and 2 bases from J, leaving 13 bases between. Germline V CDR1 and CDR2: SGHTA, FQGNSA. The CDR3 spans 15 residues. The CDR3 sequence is CASSPGSGAYNEQFF. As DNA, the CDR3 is TGTGCCAGCAGCCCCGGGTCGGGAGCCTACAATGAGCAGTTCTTC. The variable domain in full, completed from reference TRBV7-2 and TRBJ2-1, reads GAGVSQSPSNKVTEKGKDVELRCDPISGHTALYWYRQSLGQGLEFLIYFQGNSAPDKSGLPSDRFSAERTGGSVSTLTIQRTQQEDSAVYLCASSPGSGAYNEQFFGPGTRLTVL.

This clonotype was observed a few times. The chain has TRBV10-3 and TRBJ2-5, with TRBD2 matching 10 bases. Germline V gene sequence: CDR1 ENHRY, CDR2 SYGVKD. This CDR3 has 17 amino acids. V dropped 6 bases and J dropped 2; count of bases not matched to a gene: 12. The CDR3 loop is CAIRSPPLAGVQETQYF. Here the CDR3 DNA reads TGTGCCATCAGGAGTCCCCCGCTAGCGGGAGTGCAAGAGACCCAGTACTTC.

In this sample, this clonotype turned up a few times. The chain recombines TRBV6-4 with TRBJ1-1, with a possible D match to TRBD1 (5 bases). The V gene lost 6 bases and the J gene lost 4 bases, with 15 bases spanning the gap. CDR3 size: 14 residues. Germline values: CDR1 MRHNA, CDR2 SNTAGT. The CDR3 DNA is TGTGCCAGCAGCCAGACGTGGGGGGGCACTGAAGCTTTCTTT. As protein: CASSQTWGGTEAFF.

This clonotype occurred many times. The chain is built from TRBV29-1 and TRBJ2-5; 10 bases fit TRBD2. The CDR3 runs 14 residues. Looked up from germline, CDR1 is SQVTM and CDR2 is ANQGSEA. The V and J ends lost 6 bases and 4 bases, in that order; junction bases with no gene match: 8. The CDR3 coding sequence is TGCAGCGTAGCGGGAGGGCCCTCGGGAGAGACCCAGTACTTC. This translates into CSVAGGPSGETQYF.

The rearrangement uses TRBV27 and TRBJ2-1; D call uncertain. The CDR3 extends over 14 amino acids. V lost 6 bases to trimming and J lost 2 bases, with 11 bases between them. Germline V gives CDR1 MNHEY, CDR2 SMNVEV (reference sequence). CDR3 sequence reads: CASSTDGPYNEQFF. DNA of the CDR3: TGTGCCAGCAGCACGGACGGACCCTACAATGAGCAGTTCTTC.

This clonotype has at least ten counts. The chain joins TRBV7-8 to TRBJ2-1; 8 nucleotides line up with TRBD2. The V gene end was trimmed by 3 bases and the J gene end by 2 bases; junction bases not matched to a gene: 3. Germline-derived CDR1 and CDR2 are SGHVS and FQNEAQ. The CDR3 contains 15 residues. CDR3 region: CASSLGREAYNEQFF. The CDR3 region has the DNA TGTGCCAGCAGCTTGGGGCGGGAGGCCTACAATGAGCAGTTCTTC.

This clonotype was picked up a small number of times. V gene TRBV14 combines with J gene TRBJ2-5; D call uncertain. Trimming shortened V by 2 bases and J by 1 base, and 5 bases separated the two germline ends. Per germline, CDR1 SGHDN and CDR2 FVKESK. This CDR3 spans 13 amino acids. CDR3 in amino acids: CASSQNFQETQYF. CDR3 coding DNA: TGTGCCAGCAGCCAAAATTTCCAAGAGACCCAGTACTTC.

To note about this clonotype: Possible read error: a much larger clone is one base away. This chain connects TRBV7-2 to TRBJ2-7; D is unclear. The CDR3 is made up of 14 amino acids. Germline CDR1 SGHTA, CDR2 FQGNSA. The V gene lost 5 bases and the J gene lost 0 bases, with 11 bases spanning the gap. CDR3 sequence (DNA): TGTGCCAGCAGCACGGGCAGGAGCTCCTACGAGCAGTACTTC. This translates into CASSTGRSSYEQYF.

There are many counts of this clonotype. The CDR3 reads CASSSWDRGGTEAFF. CDR3 DNA sequence: TGTGCCAGCAGCTCGTGGGACAGGGGGGGGACTGAAGCTTTCTTT. The chain joins TRBV11-2 to TRBJ1-1; the match to TRBD1 covers 11 bases. CDR1 is SGHAT, CDR2 FQNNGV, per germline. This CDR3 contains 15 residues. Trimming cost V 4 bases and J 5 bases; bases outside gene matches: 6.

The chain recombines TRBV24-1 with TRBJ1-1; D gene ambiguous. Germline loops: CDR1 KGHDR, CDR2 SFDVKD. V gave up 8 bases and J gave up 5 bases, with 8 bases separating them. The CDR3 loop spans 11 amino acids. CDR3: CATKGETEAFF. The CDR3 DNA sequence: TGTGCCACCAAAGGCGAAACTGAAGCTTTCTTT.

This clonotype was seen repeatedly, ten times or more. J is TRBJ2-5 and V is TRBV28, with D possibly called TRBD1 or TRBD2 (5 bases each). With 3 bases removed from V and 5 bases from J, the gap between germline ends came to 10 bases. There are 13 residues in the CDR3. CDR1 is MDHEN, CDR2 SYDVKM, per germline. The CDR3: CASSFTGRETQYF. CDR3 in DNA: TGTGCCAGCAGTTTCACGGGGCGGGAGACCCAGTACTTC.

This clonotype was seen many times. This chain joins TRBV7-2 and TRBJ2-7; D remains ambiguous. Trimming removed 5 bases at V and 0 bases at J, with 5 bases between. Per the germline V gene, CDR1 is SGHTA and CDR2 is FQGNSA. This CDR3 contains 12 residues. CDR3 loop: CASSILSYEQYF. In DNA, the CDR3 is TGTGCCAGCAGCATTCTCTCCTACGAGCAGTACTTC. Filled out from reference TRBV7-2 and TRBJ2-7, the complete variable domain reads GAGVSQSPSNKVTEKGKDVELRCDPISGHTALYWYRQSLGQGLEFLIYFQGNSAPDKSGLPSDRFSAERTGGSVSTLTIQRTQQEDSAVYLCASSILSYEQYFGPGTRLTVT.

The DNA for the CDR3 is TGTGCCACCCAGACCTCCTACGAGCAGTACTTC. Its translation: CATQTSYEQYF. The V call is TRBV28, the J call TRBJ2-7, with D unclear. V lost 10 bases, J lost 0 bases, and 7 bases lay in between. CDR3 length equals 11 residues. Germline values: CDR1 MDHEN, CDR2 SYDVKM.

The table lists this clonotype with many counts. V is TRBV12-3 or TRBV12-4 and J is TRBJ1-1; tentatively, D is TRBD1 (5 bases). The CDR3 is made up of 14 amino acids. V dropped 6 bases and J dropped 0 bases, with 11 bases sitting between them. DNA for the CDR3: TGTGCCAGCAGCTACGAGACAGTGAACACTGAAGCTTTCTTT. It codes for CASSYETVNTEAFF.

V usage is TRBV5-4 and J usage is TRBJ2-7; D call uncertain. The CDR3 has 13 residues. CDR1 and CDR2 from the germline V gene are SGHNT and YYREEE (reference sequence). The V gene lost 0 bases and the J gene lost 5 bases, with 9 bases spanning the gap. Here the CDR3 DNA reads TGTGCCAGCAGCTTGGTAGGGCCAGACGAGCAGTACTTC. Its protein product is CASSLVGPDEQYF.

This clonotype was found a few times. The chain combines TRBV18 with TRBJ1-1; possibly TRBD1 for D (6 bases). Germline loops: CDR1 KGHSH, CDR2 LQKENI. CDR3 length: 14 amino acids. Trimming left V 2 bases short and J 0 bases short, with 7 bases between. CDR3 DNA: TGTGCCAGCTCACCAGACAGGCTGAACACTGAAGCTTTCTTT. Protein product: CASSPDRLNTEAFF.

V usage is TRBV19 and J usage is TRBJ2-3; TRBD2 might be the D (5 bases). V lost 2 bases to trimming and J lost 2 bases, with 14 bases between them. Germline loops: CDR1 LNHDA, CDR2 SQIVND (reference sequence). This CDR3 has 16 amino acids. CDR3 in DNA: TGTGCCAGTAGTATACGACTTCCCGGACTCACAGATACGCAGTATTTT. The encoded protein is CASSIRLPGLTDTQYF.

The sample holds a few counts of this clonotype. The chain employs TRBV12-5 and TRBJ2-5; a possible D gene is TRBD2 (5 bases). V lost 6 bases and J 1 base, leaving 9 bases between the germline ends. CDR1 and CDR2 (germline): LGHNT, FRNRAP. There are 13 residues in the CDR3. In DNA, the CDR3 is TGTGCTAGTGGGCGCGGGCCCCAAGAGACCCAGTACTTC. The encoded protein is CASGRGPQETQYF.